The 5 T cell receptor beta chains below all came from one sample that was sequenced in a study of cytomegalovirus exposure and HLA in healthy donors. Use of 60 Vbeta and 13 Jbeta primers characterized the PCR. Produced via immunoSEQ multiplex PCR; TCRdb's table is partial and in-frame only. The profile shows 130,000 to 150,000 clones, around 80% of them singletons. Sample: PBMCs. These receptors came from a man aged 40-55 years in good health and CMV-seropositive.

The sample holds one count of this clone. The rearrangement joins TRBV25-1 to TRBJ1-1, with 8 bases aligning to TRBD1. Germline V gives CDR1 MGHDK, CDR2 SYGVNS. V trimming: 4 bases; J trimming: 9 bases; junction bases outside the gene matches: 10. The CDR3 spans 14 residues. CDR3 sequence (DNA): TGTGCCAGCAGTGCGACAGGGGCCGTATTTAAAGCTTTCTTT. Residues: CASSATGAVFKAFF.

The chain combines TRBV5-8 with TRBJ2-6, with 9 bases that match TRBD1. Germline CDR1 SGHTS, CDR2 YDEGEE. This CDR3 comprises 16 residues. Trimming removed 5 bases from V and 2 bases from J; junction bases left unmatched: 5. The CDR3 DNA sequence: TGTGCCAGCAGTGGGACAGGGAGGACTGGGGCCAACGTCCTGACTTTC. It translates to CASSGTGRTGANVLTF.

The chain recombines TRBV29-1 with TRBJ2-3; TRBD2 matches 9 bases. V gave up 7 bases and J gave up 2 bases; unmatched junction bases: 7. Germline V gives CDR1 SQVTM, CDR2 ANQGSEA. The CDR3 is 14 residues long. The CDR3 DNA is TGCAGCGGTGGACTAGCGCACATCACAGATACGCAGTATTTT. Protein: CSGGLAHITDTQYF.

The CDR3 DNA reads TGTGCCAGCAGTGGGGGGTCGAGCAAAAACATTCAGTACTTC. It is translated as CASSGGSSKNIQYF. The chain joins TRBV28 to TRBJ2-4; possibly TRBD2 for D (6 bases). The germline gives CDR1 MDHEN, CDR2 SYDVKM. CDR3 size: 14 residues. V was pared by 5 bases and J by 3 bases, with 11 bases between.

The DNA for the CDR3 is TGTGCCAGCAGGTCGACAGGGGGCGCGGGTAATTCACCCCTCCACTTT. Amino acid sequence: CASRSTGGAGNSPLHF. The chain carries TRBV28 and TRBJ1-6; TRBD1 matches at 10 bases. Germline CDR1 is MDHEN and CDR2 is SYDVKM. After removal of 6 bases from V and 6 bases from J, the junction contained 8 bases not matched to a gene. This CDR3 comprises 16 residues.